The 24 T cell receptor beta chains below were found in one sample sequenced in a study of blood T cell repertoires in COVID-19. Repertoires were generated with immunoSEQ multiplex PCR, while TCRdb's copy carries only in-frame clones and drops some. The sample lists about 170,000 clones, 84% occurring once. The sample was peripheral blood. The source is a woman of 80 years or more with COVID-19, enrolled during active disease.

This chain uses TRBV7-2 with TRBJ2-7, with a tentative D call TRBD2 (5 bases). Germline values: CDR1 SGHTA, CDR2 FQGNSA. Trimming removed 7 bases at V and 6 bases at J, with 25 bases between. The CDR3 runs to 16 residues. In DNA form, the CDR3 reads TGTGCCAGCATCCCTTTAGCCCGCTCCGGGATAGGCGAGCAGTACTTC. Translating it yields CASIPLARSGIGEQYF. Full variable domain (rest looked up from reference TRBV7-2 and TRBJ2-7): GAGVSQSPSNKVTEKGKDVELRCDPISGHTALYWYRQSLGQGLEFLIYFQGNSAPDKSGLPSDRFSAERTGGSVSTLTIQRTQQEDSAVYLCASIPLARSGIGEQYFGPGTRLTVT.

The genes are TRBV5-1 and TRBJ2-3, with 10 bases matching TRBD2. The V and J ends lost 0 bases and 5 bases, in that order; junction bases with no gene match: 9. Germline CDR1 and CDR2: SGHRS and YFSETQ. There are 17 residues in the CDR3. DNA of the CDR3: TGCGCCAGCAGCTTGGGGAGGAGCGGGAGGGCCGTAGATACGCAGTATTTT. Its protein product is CASSLGRSGRAVDTQYF.

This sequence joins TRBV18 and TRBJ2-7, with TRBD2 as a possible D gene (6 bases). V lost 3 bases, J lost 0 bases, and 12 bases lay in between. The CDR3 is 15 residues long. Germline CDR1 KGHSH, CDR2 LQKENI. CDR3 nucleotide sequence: TGTGCCAGCTCACCTAGCGGAACCCCCTCCTACGAGCAGTACTTC. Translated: CASSPSGTPSYEQYF.

DNA for the CDR3: TGTGCCAGCAGCGTTAGCGGGGGGCACTCCTACGAGCAGTACTTC. Translated, it gives CASSVSGGHSYEQYF. The V and J genes are TRBV9 and TRBJ2-7; 10 bases fit TRBD2. The germline V gene encodes CDR1 SGDLS and CDR2 YYNGEE. The V segment lost 2 bases and the J segment 0 bases; nucleotides outside the gene matches: 2. The length of the CDR3 is 15 residues.

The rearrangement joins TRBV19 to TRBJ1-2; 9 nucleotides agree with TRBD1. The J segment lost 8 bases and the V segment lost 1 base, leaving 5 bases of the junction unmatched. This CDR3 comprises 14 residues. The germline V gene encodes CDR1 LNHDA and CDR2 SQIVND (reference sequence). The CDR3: CASSIGSDRGGYTF. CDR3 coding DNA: TGTGCCAGTAGTATAGGGTCGGACAGGGGAGGCTACACCTTC. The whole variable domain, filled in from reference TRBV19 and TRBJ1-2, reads DGGITQSPKYLFRKEGQNVTLSCEQNLNHDAMYWYRQDPGQGLRLIYYSQIVNDFQKGDIAEGYSVSREKKESFPLTVTSAQKNPTAFYLCASSIGSDRGGYTFGSGTRLTVV.

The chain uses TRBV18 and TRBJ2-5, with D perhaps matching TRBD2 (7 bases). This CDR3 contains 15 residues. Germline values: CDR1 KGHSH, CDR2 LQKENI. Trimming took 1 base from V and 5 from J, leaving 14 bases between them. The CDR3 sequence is CASSPRGGRGETQYF. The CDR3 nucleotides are TGTGCCAGCTCACCACGGGGGGGCCGTGGCGAGACCCAGTACTTC.

CDR3 sequence (DNA): TGTGCCAGCAGGCGAGGACTGGGCTATGGCTACACCTTC. Encoded protein: CASRRGLGYGYTF. The rearrangement joins TRBV6-5 to TRBJ1-2; D is ambiguous. The germline V and J ends were trimmed by 6 bases and 4 bases, with 12 bases remaining between them. Germline CDR1 reads MNHEY; CDR2 reads SVGAGI. The CDR3 is made up of 13 amino acids.

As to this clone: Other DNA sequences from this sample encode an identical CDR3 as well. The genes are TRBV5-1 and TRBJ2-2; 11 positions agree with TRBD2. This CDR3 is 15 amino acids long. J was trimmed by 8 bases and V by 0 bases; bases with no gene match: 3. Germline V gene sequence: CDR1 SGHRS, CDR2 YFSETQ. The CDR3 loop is CASSLGLAGTGELFF. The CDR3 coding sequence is TGCGCCAGCAGCTTGGGACTAGCGGGAACGGGGGAGCTGTTTTTT.

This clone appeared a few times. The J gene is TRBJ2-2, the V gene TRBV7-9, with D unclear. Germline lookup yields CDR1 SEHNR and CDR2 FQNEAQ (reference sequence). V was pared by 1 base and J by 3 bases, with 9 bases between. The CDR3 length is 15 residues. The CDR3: CASSLVSADTGELFF. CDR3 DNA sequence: TGTGCCAGCAGCTTAGTAAGCGCTGACACCGGGGAGCTGTTTTTT.

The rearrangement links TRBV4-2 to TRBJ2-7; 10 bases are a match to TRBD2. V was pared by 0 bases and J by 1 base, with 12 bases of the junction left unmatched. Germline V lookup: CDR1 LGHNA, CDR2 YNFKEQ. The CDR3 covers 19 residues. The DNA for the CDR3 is TGTGCCAGCAGCCAAGAGTGTCTAGCGGGGGCCCGACTGTCCTACGAGCAGTACTTC. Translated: CASSQECLAGARLSYEQYF.

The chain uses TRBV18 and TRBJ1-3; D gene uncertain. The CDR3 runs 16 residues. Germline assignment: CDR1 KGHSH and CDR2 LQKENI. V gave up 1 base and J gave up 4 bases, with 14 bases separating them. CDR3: CASSPLITDGGNTIYF. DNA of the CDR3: TGTGCCAGCTCACCACTAATAACAGATGGCGGAAACACCATATATTTT.

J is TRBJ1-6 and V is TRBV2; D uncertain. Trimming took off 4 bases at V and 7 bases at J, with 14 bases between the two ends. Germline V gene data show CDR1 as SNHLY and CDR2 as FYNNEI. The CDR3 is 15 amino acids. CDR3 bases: TGTGCCAGCAGTGTAGGACTACCGGGGAATTCACCCCTCCACTTT. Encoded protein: CASSVGLPGNSPLHF.

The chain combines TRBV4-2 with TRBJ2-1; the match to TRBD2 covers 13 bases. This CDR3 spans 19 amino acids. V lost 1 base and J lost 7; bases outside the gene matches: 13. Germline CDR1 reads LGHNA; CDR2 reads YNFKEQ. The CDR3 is CASSQATSGGGQWLNEQFF. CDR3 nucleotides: TGTGCCAGCAGCCAAGCTACTAGCGGGGGGGGACAATGGTTGAATGAGCAGTTCTTC.

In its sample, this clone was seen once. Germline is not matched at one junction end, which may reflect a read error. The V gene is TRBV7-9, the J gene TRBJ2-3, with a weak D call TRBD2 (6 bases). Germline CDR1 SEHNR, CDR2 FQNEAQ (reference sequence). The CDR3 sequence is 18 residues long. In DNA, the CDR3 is TGTGCCAGCAGTTTAGATCGGGGTAGTGGCGGGACCACAGATACGCAGTATTTT. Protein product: CASSLDRGSGGTTDTQYF.

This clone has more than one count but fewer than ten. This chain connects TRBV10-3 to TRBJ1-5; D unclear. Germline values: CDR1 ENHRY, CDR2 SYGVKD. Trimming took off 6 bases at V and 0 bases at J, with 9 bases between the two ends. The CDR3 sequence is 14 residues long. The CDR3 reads CAIRTEGSNQPQHF. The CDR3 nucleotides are TGTGCCATCAGGACGGAGGGTAGCAATCAGCCCCAGCATTTT.

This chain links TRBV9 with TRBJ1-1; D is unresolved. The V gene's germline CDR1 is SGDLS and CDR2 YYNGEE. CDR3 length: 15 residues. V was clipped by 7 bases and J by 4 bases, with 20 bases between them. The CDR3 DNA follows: TGTGCCAGCGGGGTGGTTACGGGGAAAGGCACTGAAGCTTTCTTT. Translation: CASGVVTGKGTEAFF.

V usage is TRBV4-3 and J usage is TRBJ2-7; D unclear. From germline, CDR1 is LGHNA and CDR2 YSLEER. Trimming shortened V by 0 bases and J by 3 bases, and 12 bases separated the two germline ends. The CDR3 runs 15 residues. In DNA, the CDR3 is TGCGCCAGCAGCCAAGATTTTCGCGGATTCTACGAGCAGTACTTC. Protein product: CASSQDFRGFYEQYF.

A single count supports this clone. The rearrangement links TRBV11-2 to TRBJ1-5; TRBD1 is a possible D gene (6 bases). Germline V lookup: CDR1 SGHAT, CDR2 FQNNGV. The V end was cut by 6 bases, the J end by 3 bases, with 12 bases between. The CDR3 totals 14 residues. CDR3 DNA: TGTGCCAGCAGGCAACAGGGAGACAATCAGCCCCAGCATTTT. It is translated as CASRQQGDNQPQHF.

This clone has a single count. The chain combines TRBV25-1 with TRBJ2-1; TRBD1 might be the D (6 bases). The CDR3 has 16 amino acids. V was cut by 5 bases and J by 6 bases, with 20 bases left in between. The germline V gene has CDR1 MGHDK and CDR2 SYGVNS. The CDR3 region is CASSTLGRGVVNEQFF. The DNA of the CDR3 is TGTGCCAGCAGTACGTTGGGCAGGGGTGTCGTCAATGAGCAGTTCTTC.

CDR3 sequence reads: CASSLGLQETQYF. The CDR3 DNA sequence: TGTGCCAGCAGTTTAGGGCTTCAAGAGACCCAGTACTTC. The chain employs TRBV12-3 or TRBV12-4 and TRBJ2-5, with D uncertain. V was cut by 1 base and J by 2 bases, with 5 bases left in between. The CDR3 loop spans 13 amino acids.

The CDR3 loop is CASSTRTGLFYGYTF. CDR3 nucleotides: TGTGCCAGCAGCACGCGGACAGGGCTCTTCTATGGCTACACCTTC. This sequence joins TRBV13 and TRBJ1-2; 8 nucleotides match TRBD1. Losses at the gene ends were 5 bases for V and 4 bases for J; bases not matched to a gene: 9. The CDR3 consists of 15 residues. From germline, CDR1 is PRHDT and CDR2 FYEKMQ (reference sequence).

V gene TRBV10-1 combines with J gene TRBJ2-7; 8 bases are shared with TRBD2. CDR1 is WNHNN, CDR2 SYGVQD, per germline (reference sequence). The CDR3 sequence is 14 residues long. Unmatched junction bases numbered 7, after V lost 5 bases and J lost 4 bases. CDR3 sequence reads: CASSPGGSLYEQYF. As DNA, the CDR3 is TGCGCCAGCAGTCCGGGAGGGTCTCTTTACGAGCAGTACTTC.

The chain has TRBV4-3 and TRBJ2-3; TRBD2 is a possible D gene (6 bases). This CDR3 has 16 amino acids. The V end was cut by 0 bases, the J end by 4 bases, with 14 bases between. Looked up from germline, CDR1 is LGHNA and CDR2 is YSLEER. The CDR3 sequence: CASSQDRAGGADTQYF. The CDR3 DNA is TGCGCCAGCAGCCAAGATCGGGCTGGCGGGGCAGATACGCAGTATTTT.

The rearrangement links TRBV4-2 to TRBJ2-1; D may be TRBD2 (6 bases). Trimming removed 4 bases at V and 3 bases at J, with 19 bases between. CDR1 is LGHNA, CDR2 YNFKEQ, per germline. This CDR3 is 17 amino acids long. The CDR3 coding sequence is TGTGCCAGCAGCCCGCGCGGGGCGATGAGTTTCTACAATGAGCAGTTCTTC. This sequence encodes CASSPRGAMSFYNEQFF.